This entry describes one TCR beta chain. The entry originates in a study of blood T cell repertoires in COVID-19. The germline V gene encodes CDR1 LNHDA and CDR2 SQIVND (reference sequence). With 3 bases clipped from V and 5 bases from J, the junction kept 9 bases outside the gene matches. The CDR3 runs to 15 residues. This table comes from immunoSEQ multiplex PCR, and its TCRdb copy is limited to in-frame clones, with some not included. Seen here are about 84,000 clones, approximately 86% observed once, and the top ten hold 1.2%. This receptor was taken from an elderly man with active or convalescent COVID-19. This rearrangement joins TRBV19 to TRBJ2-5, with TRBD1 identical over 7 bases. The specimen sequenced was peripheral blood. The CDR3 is CASSITAGGLETQYF. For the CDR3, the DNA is TGTGCCAGTAGTATTACGGCAGGGGGATTGGAGACCCAGTACTTC.